Shown below are 15 T cell receptor beta chains from a single sample sequenced in a study of shared clonotypes between healthy human individuals. Assay used: immunoSEQ multiplex PCR; TCRdb lists only in-frame clones, some missing. The table shows some 500,000 clones, with 95% to 96% occurring only once. The sample taken for sequencing was naive CD4+ T cells sorted from blood. Subset of the sample: CD45RA+ positively selected. The origin of the receptors is a woman in her thirties in good health.

The gene calls are TRBV6-1 and TRBJ1-1, with unresolved D. The CDR3 runs to 14 residues. V lost 3 bases, J lost 5 bases, and 13 bases lay in between. In germline, CDR1 is MNHNS, CDR2 SASEGT. The CDR3 here is CASSEVPPATEAFF. As DNA, the CDR3 is TGTGCCAGCAGTGAGGTCCCCCCGGCAACTGAAGCTTTCTTT.

V usage is TRBV2 and J usage is TRBJ2-7, with TRBD2 matching over 8 bases. V trimming: 6 bases; J trimming: 8 bases; junction bases outside the gene matches: 21. Germline values: CDR1 SNHLY, CDR2 FYNNEI. The CDR3 runs to 17 residues. CDR3 protein: CASRPLTTGTRILKQYF. CDR3 nucleotides: TGTGCCAGCAGGCCTCTTACCACCGGGACTAGAATCCTCAAGCAGTACTTC.

This clone was observed a few times. The rearrangement joins TRBV15 to TRBJ2-7; 11 bases map to TRBD2. From germline, CDR1 is LNHNV and CDR2 YYDKDF (reference sequence). J was trimmed by 3 bases and V by 2 bases; bases with no gene match: 9. The CDR3 covers 17 residues. The CDR3 nucleotides are TGTGCCACCAGCAGAACAGGGGATAGCGGGAGGGGCTACGAGCAGTACTTC. It specifies CATSRTGDSGRGYEQYF.

The chain has TRBV19 and TRBJ2-5; D is possibly TRBD2 (6 bases). The V gene's germline CDR1 is LNHDA and CDR2 SQIVND (reference sequence). The ends were cut back, 3 bases at V and 11 bases at J, with 19 bases in the middle. The CDR3 has 14 residues. The chain's CDR3 is CASSIDGSGGKQYF. CDR3 sequence (DNA): TGTGCCAGTAGTATTGACGGGAGTGGCGGGAAGCAGTACTTC.

The chain employs TRBV10-2 and TRBJ2-1; TRBD2 matches at 8 bases. CDR1 WSHSY and CDR2 SAAADI come from the germline V gene. This CDR3 has 15 residues. Trimming at V came to 7 bases and at J to 7 bases, leaving 12 bases not matched to a gene. The DNA of the CDR3 is TGCGCCAGCACCCTGCGAGGTAGCGGGACTAATGAGCAGTTCTTC. It encodes CASTLRGSGTNEQFF.

This chain connects TRBV11-3 to TRBJ1-2, with D unclear. Trimming took 1 base from V and 10 from J, leaving 10 bases between them. In germline, CDR1 is SGHNT, CDR2 YENEEA. The CDR3 extends over 12 amino acids. In DNA form, the CDR3 reads TGTGCCAGCAGCTTAGGTGGCAACTTCTACACCTTC. Translating gives CASSLGGNFYTF.

The CDR3 protein is CASSSAGTGGEQYF. The CDR3 bases are TGTGCCAGCAGCTCCGCCGGGACAGGGGGAGAGCAGTACTTC. V gene TRBV5-4 combines with J gene TRBJ2-7, with 11 bases lining up with TRBD1. Per the germline V gene, CDR1 is SGHNT and CDR2 is YYREEE (reference sequence). V trimming: 3 bases; J trimming: 7 bases; junction bases outside the gene matches: 6. The CDR3 has 14 amino acids.

The chain joins TRBV13 to TRBJ2-3; no clear D. Germline CDR1 reads PRHDT; CDR2 reads FYEKMQ (reference sequence). Trimming cost V 2 bases and J 0 bases, with 6 bases left between them. This CDR3 spans 14 amino acids. This CDR3 is CASSLKPSTDTQYF. DNA of the CDR3: TGTGCCAGCAGCTTAAAGCCGAGCACAGATACGCAGTATTTT.

Concerning this clone: A read error may produce the germline difference seen at one junction end. The chain employs TRBV6-6 and TRBJ1-1; D remains unclear. The CDR3 sequence is 12 residues long. CDR1 MNHNY and CDR2 SVGAGI come from the germline V gene (reference sequence). The CDR3 loop reads CASSYKLSWLYF. CDR3 bases: TGTGCCAGCAGTTACAAGTTAAGCTGGCTCTACTTT.

The rearrangement links TRBV6-1 to TRBJ2-2; weak D call: TRBD1 (6 bases). Germline CDR1 is MNHNS and CDR2 is SASEGT. The germline V and J ends were trimmed by 9 bases and 0 bases, with 14 bases remaining between them. This CDR3 contains 15 residues. The CDR3 nucleotides read TGTGCCAGTCATCAAGGGACAACGAACACCGGGGAGCTGTTTTTT. Encoded protein: CASHQGTTNTGELFF.

The chain links TRBV28 to TRBJ2-5; D gene unclear. The germline V gene encodes CDR1 MDHEN and CDR2 SYDVKM. V was cut by 7 bases and J by 3 bases, with 15 bases left in between. The CDR3 extends over 14 amino acids. The CDR3 coding sequence is TGTGCCAGCAATGAACCACCACGGGAAGAGACCCAGTACTTC. This codes for CASNEPPREETQYF.

CDR3 loop: CASSLTSGRSYEQYF. CDR3 coding DNA: TGTGCCAGCAGCCTGACTAGCGGGAGATCCTACGAGCAGTACTTC. The chain recombines TRBV6-5 with TRBJ2-7; 12 bases are shared with TRBD2. Germline-derived CDR1 and CDR2 are MNHEY and SVGAGI. The ends lost 6 bases at V and 1 base at J; junction bases unmatched: 4. The CDR3 extends over 15 amino acids.

The V call is TRBV19, the J call TRBJ1-2, with D possibly being TRBD1 (5 bases). Trimming pared 4 bases from V and 14 bases from J, leaving 17 bases between. This CDR3 spans 12 amino acids. CDR1 and CDR2 from the germline V gene are LNHDA and SQIVND (reference sequence). CDR3 loop: CASSNGDSAETF. CDR3 sequence (DNA): TGTGCCAGTAGTAACGGGGACTCGGCAGAAACCTTC. The full variable domain, rest sourced from reference TRBV19 and TRBJ1-2, is DGGITQSPKYLFRKEGQNVTLSCEQNLNHDAMYWYRQDPGQGLRLIYYSQIVNDFQKGDIAEGYSVSREKKESFPLTVTSAQKNPTAFYLCASSNGDSAETFGSGTRLTVV.

The chain carries TRBV6-5 and TRBJ1-2; D gene unclear. The V gene's germline CDR1 is MNHEY and CDR2 SVGAGI. The CDR3 covers 13 residues. V lost 3 bases and J 8 bases, leaving 13 bases between the germline ends. CDR3 nucleotide sequence: TGTGCCAGCAGTTATGGTAGGGTGGGCGGCTACACCTTC. Its protein is CASSYGRVGGYTF.

This rearrangement joins TRBV10-3 to TRBJ1-1, with D maybe TRBD1 (6 bases). The CDR3 covers 13 residues. The germline V and J ends were trimmed by 6 bases and 1 base, with 9 bases remaining between them. Germline-derived CDR1 and CDR2 are ENHRY and SYGVKD. The CDR3 reads CAIRSQGNTEAFF. The CDR3 region has the DNA TGTGCCATCAGATCACAGGGGAACACTGAAGCTTTCTTT.